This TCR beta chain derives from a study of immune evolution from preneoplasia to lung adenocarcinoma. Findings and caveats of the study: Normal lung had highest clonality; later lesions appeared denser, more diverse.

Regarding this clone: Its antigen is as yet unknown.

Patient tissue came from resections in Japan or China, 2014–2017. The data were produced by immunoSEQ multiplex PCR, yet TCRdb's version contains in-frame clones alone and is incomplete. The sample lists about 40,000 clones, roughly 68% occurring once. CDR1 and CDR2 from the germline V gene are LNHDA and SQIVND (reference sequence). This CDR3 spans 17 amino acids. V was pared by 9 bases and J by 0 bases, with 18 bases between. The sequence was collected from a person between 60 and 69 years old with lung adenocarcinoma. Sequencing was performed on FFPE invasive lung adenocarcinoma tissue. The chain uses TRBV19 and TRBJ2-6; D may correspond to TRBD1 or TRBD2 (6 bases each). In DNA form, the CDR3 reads TGTGCCAGAACCTCGGGGGCCAAACCCTCTGGGGCCAACGTCCTGACTTTC. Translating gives CARTSGAKPSGANVLTF. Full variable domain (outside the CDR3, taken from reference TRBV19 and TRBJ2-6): DGGITQSPKYLFRKEGQNVTLSCEQNLNHDAMYWYRQDPGQGLRLIYYSQIVNDFQKGDIAEGYSVSREKKESFPLTVTSAQKNPTAFYLCARTSGAKPSGANVLTFGAGSRLTVL.